Below, 21 T cell receptor beta chains from the same sample are listed, as sequenced in a study of cytomegalovirus exposure and HLA in healthy donors. Both 60 Vbeta primers and 13 Jbeta primers went into the PCR. Libraries were prepared by immunoSEQ multiplex PCR; TCRdb keeps only in-frame clonotypes and omits some of them. The sample includes 160,000 or so clones, 65% to 80% of them seen just once. Material for sequencing was PBMCs. All receptors derive from a woman aged 40 to 50 in good health and CMV-seropositive.

The chain joins TRBV19 to TRBJ1-1; the match to TRBD1 covers 7 bases. After removal of 4 bases from V and 5 bases from J, the junction contained 7 bases not matched to a gene. The CDR3 spans 14 residues. Germline V gene sequence: CDR1 LNHDA, CDR2 SQIVND (reference sequence). The CDR3 protein is CASSSIARGTEAFF. CDR3 DNA sequence: TGTGCCAGTAGTAGCATTGCCAGGGGGACTGAAGCTTTCTTT.

CDR3 amino acids: CASTPTGAFGGYTF. The CDR3 DNA sequence: TGTGCCAGCACCCCGACAGGGGCTTTCGGTGGCTACACCTTC. V and J are TRBV6-5 and TRBJ1-2; 8 nucleotides line up with TRBD1. This CDR3 is built from 14 residues. CDR1 MNHEY and CDR2 SVGAGI come from the germline V gene. Germline trimming cut 7 bases from V and 7 bases from J; bases unmatched to any gene: 11.

The chain has TRBV4-2 and TRBJ1-5, with D possibly TRBD1 on 5 matching bases. V was shortened by 1 base and J by 5 bases, with 9 bases between the two germline ends. The CDR3 covers 14 residues. Germline V gene lookup returns CDR1 LGHNA and CDR2 YNFKEQ. DNA for the CDR3: TGTGCCAGCAGCCAAGCGGGGGGGGATCAGCCCCAGCATTTT. Its protein product is CASSQAGGDQPQHF.

This chain links TRBV6-4 with TRBJ1-1; possible D gene TRBD1, 5 bases. V gave up 3 bases and J gave up 2 bases, with 10 bases separating them. Per the germline V gene, CDR1 is MRHNA and CDR2 is SNTAGT. This CDR3 is built from 14 residues. The CDR3 DNA follows: TGTGCCAGCAGTGAGTACGGGGGTAACACTGAAGCTTTCTTT. Translating gives CASSEYGGNTEAFF.

This sequence joins TRBV29-1 and TRBJ2-7; D is perhaps TRBD1 (6 bases). CDR1 is SQVTM and CDR2 is ANQGSEA in the germline V gene. V dropped 5 bases and J dropped 3 bases, with 14 bases sitting between them. This CDR3 contains 13 residues. CDR3 bases: TGCAGCGTTAGGACAGACCTTTTCTACGAGCAGTACTTC. This codes for CSVRTDLFYEQYF.

The chain links TRBV4-3 to TRBJ2-1; 8 bases line up with TRBD2. From germline, CDR1 is LGHNA and CDR2 YSLEER. The CDR3 runs 17 residues. V gave up 0 bases and J gave up 4 bases; unmatched junction bases: 8. In DNA form, the CDR3 reads TGCGCCAGCAGCCAAGATCCCAGCGGGGGACCTTACAATGAGCAGTTCTTC. Translating it yields CASSQDPSGGPYNEQFF.

This clone was counted only a few times. The gene calls are TRBV4-1 and TRBJ2-1; 9 nucleotides agree with TRBD2. V was pared by 1 base and J by 6 bases, with 1 base of the junction left unmatched. Germline CDR1 and CDR2: MGHRA and YSYEKL. The CDR3 extends over 14 amino acids. The CDR3 DNA is TGCGCCAGCAGCCAAGCGGGACTAGCCAATGAGCAGTTCTTC. Its protein is CASSQAGLANEQFF.

This clone occurred once. This chain connects TRBV27 to TRBJ1-5, with D tentatively TRBD1 (6 bases). The CDR3 contains 14 residues. V dropped 5 bases and J dropped 1 base, with 9 bases sitting between them. In germline, CDR1 is MNHEY, CDR2 SMNVEV (reference sequence). CDR3 in DNA: TGTGCCAGCAGTCCAGGGGCCAGCAATCAGCCCCAGCATTTT. Its protein is CASSPGASNQPQHF.

The chain employs TRBV18 and TRBJ2-7; no reliable D call. Trimming removed 2 bases at V and 0 bases at J, with 11 bases between. Germline assignment: CDR1 KGHSH and CDR2 LQKENI. This CDR3 comprises 15 residues. DNA for the CDR3: TGTGCCAGCTCACCAGATCTGGTGAGCTCCTACGAGCAGTACTTC. Translated: CASSPDLVSSYEQYF.

On this clone itself: The sample holds other DNA sequences that translate to the same CDR3. This chain uses TRBV9 with TRBJ2-5; possible D gene TRBD1, 5 bases. Trimming stripped 3 bases from V and 3 bases from J, with 9 bases between. The CDR3 sequence is 13 residues long. Germline lookup yields CDR1 SGDLS and CDR2 YYNGEE. The CDR3 DNA sequence: TGTGCCAGCAGCGCCAGCAGGGAAGAGACCCAGTACTTC. Protein sequence: CASSASREETQYF.

This chain links TRBV2 with TRBJ2-4; the D gene is possibly TRBD2 (5 bases). The CDR3 is 13 amino acids. The V gene's germline CDR1 is SNHLY and CDR2 FYNNEI. Trimming took off 8 bases at V and 2 bases at J, with 10 bases between the two ends. The CDR3 spells CASGELSKNIQYF. For the CDR3, the DNA is TGTGCCAGCGGGGAGCTTTCCAAAAACATTCAGTACTTC.

The V gene is TRBV2, the J gene TRBJ1-5; 7 bases match TRBD1. V lost 6 bases, J lost 6 bases, and 11 bases stayed unmatched. Germline loops: CDR1 SNHLY, CDR2 FYNNEI. This CDR3 is built from 15 residues. CDR3 loop: CASRRDTGVGQPQHF. The CDR3 bases are TGTGCCAGCAGGAGGGACACAGGGGTGGGTCAGCCCCAGCATTTT.

Regarding this clone: This same CDR3 is encoded by further DNA sequences in the sample. J is TRBJ2-1 and V is TRBV5-1, with unresolved D. This CDR3 spans 13 amino acids. In germline, CDR1 is SGHRS, CDR2 YFSETQ. V was shortened by 3 bases and J by 0 bases, with 4 bases between the two germline ends. The CDR3 here is CASSSSSYNEQFF. CDR3 DNA sequence: TGCGCCAGCAGCTCGAGCTCCTACAATGAGCAGTTCTTC.

The chain has TRBV2 and TRBJ2-3; TRBD2 aligns across 8 bases. Per the germline V gene, CDR1 is SNHLY and CDR2 is FYNNEI. The ends lost 6 bases at V and 8 bases at J; junction bases unmatched: 7. The CDR3 is made up of 13 amino acids. CDR3 DNA sequence: TGTGCCAGCAGGGAGACACTAGCGGCTACGCAGTATTTT. Amino acids: CASRETLAATQYF.

The chain has TRBV19 and TRBJ1-5, with D possibly being TRBD1 (5 bases). Germline V gene sequence: CDR1 LNHDA, CDR2 SQIVND (reference sequence). Trimming took 1 base from V and 6 from J, leaving 13 bases between them. CDR3 size: 15 residues. CDR3 loop: CASSIGGSRLQPQHF. In DNA form, the CDR3 reads TGTGCCAGTAGTATAGGGGGCTCAAGGCTTCAGCCCCAGCATTTT.

The chain uses TRBV13 and TRBJ2-3; D not certain. This CDR3 has 13 residues. Germline V CDR1 and CDR2: PRHDT, FYEKMQ (reference sequence). The V and J ends lost 2 bases and 6 bases respectively, with 9 bases between them. The CDR3 region has the DNA TGTGCCAGCAGCTTAAGGTCCGGGGATACGCAGTATTTT. Translating it yields CASSLRSGDTQYF. Full variable domain (remainder filled in from reference TRBV13 and TRBJ2-3): AAGVIQSPRHLIKEKRETATLKCYPIPRHDTVYWYQQGPGQDPQFLISFYEKMQSDKGSIPDRFSAQQFSDYHSELNMSSLELGDSALYFCASSLRSGDTQYFGPGTRLTVL.

This clone was detected only a few times. The rearrangement links TRBV18 to TRBJ2-1; 10 bases fit TRBD2. Trimming cost V 6 bases and J 7 bases; bases outside gene matches: 9. CDR3 size: 15 residues. The germline V gene encodes CDR1 KGHSH and CDR2 LQKENI. The CDR3 nucleotides are TGTGCCAGCTCCATGAGCGGGAGGGTTAATAATGAGCAGTTCTTC. Its protein product is CASSMSGRVNNEQFF.

This clone was counted between two and nine times. The genes are TRBV19 and TRBJ2-3; 12 bases map to TRBD2. The V gene end was trimmed by 9 bases and the J gene end by 2 bases; junction bases not matched to a gene: 3. The germline V gene encodes CDR1 LNHDA and CDR2 SQIVND (reference sequence). The CDR3 is 14 residues long. This CDR3 is CASRTSGATDTQYF. For the CDR3, the DNA is TGTGCCAGCAGGACTAGCGGGGCCACAGATACGCAGTATTTT.

This chain connects TRBV5-1 to TRBJ2-5; 7 bases line up with TRBD2. In germline, CDR1 is SGHRS, CDR2 YFSETQ. CDR3 length: 14 amino acids. The junction had 5 bases not matched to a gene; V was cut back by 1 base and J by 5 bases. CDR3 sequence: CASSLTVSGETQYF. CDR3 sequence (DNA): TGCGCCAGCAGCTTGACGGTTAGCGGGGAGACCCAGTACTTC.

Concerning this clone itself: Other DNA sequences of this sample code for an identical CDR3. The chain recombines TRBV9 with TRBJ2-5; no reliable D call. Germline V CDR1 and CDR2: SGDLS, YYNGEE. V gave up 0 bases and J gave up 5 bases, with 8 bases separating them. The CDR3 has 13 amino acids. The CDR3 nucleotides are TGTGCCAGCAGCGTAGCTCGCGAGGAGACCCAGTACTTC. The encoded protein is CASSVAREETQYF.

The J gene is TRBJ2-1, the V gene TRBV27, with a possible D match to TRBD1 (6 bases). Looked up from germline, CDR1 is MNHEY and CDR2 is SMNVEV (reference sequence). The ends were cut back, 7 bases at V and 7 bases at J, with 20 bases in the middle. The CDR3 spans 15 residues. CDR3 in amino acids: CASNSVLFQGNEQFF. CDR3 DNA sequence: TGTGCCAGCAACTCGGTACTGTTTCAGGGGAATGAGCAGTTCTTC.